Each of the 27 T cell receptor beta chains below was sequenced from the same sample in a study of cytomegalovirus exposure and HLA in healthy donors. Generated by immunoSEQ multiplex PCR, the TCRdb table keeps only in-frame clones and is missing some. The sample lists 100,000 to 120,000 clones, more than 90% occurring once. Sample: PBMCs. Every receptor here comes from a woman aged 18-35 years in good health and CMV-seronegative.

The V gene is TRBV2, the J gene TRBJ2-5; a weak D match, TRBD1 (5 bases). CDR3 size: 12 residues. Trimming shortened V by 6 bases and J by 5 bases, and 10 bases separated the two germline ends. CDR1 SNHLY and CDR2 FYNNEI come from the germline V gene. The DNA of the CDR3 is TGTGCCAGCAGCCAGGGTCGCGAGACCCAGTACTTC. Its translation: CASSQGRETQYF.

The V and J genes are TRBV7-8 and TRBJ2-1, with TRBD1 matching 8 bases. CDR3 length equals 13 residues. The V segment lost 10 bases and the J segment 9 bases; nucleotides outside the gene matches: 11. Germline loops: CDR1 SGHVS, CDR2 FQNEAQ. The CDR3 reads CATAGDRMGEQFF. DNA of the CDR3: TGTGCCACCGCTGGGGACAGGATGGGTGAGCAGTTCTTC.

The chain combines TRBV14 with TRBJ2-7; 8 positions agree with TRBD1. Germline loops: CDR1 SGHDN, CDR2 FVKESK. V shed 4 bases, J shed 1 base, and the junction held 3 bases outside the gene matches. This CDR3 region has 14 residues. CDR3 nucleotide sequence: TGTGCCAGCAGCCTGTACAGGGGGTCCTACGAGCAGTACTTC. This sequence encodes CASSLYRGSYEQYF.

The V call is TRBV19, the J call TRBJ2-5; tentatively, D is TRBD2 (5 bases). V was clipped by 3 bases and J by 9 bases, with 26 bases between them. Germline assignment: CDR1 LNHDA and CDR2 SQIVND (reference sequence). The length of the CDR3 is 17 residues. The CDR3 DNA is TGTGCCAGTAGTATCCGCCGAGTTGGCGGGTACTCGGTGGCCCAGTACTTC. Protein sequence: CASSIRRVGGYSVAQYF.

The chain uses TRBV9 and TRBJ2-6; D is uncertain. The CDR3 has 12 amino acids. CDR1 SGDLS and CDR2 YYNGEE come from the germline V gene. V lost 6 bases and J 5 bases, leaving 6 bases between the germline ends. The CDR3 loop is CASTSRANVLTF. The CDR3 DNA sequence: TGTGCCAGCACGTCTCGGGCCAACGTCCTGACTTTC.

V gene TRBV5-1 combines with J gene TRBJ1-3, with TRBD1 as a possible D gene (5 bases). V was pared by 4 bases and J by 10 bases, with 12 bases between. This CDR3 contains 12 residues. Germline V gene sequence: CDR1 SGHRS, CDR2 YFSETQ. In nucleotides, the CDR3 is TGCGCCAGCAGCCCAGGGACTCGGACCATATATTTT. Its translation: CASSPGTRTIYF.

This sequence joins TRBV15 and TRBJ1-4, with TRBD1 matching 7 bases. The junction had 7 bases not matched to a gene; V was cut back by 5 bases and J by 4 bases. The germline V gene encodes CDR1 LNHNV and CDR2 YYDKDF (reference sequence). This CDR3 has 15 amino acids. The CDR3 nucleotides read TGTGCCACCAGCGTCAACAGGGGTATTAATGAAAAACTGTTTTTT. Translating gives CATSVNRGINEKLFF. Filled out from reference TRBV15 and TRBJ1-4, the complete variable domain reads DAMVIQNPRYQVTQFGKPVTLSCSQTLNHNVMYWYQQKSSQAPKLLFHYYDKDFNNEADTPDNFQSRRPNTSFCFLDIRSPGLGDTAMYLCATSVNRGINEKLFFGSGTQLSVL.

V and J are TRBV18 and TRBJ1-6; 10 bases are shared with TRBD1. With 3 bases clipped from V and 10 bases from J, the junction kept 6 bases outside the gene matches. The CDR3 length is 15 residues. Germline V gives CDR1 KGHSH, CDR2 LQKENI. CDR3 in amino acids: CASSPAGTGVSPLHF. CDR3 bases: TGTGCCAGCTCACCCGCTGGGACAGGGGTCTCACCCCTCCACTTT.

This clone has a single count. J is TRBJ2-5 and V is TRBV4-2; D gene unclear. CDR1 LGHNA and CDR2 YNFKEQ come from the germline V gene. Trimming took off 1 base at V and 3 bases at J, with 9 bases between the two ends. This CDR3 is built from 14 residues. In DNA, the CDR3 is TGTGCCAGCAGCCAAGTTACAATGAAAGAGACCCAGTACTTC. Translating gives CASSQVTMKETQYF.

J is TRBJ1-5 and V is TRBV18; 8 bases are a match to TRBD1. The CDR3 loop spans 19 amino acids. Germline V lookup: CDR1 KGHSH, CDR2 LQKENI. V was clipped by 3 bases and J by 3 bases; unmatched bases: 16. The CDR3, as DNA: TGTGCCAGCTCACCCCGGGGGTCAGGGGGCAGGGGATCCAATCAGCCCCAGCATTTT. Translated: CASSPRGSGGRGSNQPQHF. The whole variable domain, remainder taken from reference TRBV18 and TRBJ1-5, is NAGVMQNPRHLVRRRGQEARLRCSPMKGHSHVYWYRQLPEEGLKFMVYLQKENIIDESGMPKERFSAEFPKEGPSILRIQQVVRGDSAAYFCASSPRGSGGRGSNQPQHFGDGTRLSIL.

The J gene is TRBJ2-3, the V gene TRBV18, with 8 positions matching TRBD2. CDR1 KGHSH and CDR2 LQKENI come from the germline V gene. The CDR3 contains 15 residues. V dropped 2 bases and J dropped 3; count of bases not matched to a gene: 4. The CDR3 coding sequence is TGTGCCAGCTCACCAGAGGGACTAGGGACAGATACGCAGTATTTT. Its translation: CASSPEGLGTDTQYF.

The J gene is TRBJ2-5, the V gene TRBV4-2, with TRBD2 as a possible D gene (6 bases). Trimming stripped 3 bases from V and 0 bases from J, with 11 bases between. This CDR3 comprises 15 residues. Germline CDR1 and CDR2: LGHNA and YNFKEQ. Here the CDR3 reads CASSQPGLNQETQYF. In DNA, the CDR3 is TGTGCCAGCAGCCAGCCGGGACTGAACCAAGAGACCCAGTACTTC.

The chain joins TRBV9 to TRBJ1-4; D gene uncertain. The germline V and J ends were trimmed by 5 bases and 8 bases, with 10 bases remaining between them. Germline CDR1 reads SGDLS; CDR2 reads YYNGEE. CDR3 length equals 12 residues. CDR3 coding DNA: TGTGCCAGCAGAGGCGGTTGGGAAAAACTGTTTTTT. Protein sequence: CASRGGWEKLFF.

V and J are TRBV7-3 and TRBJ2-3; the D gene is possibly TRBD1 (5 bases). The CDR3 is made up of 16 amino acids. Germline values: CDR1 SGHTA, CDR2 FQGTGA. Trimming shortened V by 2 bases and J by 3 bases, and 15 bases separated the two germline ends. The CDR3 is CASSLGASRRTDTQYF. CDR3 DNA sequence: TGTGCCAGCAGCTTAGGGGCTAGTAGGCGTACAGATACGCAGTATTTT. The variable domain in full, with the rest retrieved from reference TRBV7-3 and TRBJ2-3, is GAGVSQTPSNKVTEKGKYVELRCDPISGHTALYWYRQSLGQGPEFLIYFQGTGAADDSGLPNDRFFAVRPEGSVSTLKIQRTERGDSAVYLCASSLGASRRTDTQYFGPGTRLTVL.

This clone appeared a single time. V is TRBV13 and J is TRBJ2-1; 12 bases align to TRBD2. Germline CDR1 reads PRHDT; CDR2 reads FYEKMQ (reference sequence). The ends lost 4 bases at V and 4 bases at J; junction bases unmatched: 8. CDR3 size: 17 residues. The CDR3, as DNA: TGTGCCAGCAGCTCACTAGCGGGGGGTCGGACTTACAATGAGCAGTTCTTC. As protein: CASSSLAGGRTYNEQFF.

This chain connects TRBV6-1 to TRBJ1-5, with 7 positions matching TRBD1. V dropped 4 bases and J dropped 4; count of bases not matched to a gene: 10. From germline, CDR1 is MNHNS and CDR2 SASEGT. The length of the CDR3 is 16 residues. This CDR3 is CASSGHRDRSNQPQHF. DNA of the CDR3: TGTGCCAGCAGTGGACACCGGGACAGATCGAATCAGCCCCAGCATTTT.

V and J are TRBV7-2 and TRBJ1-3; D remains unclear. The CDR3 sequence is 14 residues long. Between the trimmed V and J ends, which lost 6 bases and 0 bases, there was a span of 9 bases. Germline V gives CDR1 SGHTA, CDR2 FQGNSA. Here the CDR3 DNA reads TGTGCCAGCAGTACCCCAGGCTCTGGAAACACCATATATTTT. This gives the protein CASSTPGSGNTIYF.

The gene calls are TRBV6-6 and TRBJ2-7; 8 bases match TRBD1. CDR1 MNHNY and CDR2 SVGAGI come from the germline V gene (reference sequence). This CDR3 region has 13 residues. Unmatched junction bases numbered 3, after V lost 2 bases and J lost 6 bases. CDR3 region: CASSYDRGREQYF. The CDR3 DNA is TGTGCCAGCAGTTACGACAGGGGTCGCGAGCAGTACTTC.

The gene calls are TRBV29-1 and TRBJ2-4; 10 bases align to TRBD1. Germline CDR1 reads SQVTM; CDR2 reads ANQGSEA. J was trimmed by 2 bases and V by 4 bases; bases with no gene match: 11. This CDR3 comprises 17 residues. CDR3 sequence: CSVVGTGVKWTKNIQYF. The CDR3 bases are TGCAGCGTTGTTGGGACAGGGGTGAAATGGACCAAAAACATTCAGTACTTC.

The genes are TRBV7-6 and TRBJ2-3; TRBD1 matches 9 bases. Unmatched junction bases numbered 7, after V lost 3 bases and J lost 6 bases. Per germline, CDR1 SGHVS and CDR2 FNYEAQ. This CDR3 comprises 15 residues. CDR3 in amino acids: CASSFVGQGADTQYF. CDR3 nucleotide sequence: TGTGCCAGCAGCTTTGTGGGACAGGGTGCTGATACGCAGTATTTT.

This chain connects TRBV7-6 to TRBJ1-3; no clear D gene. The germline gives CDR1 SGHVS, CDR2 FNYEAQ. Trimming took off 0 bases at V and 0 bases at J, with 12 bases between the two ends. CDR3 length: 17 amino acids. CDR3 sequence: CASSLASAVSSGNTIYF. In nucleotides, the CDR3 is TGTGCCAGCAGCTTAGCGAGTGCGGTTAGCTCTGGAAACACCATATATTTT.

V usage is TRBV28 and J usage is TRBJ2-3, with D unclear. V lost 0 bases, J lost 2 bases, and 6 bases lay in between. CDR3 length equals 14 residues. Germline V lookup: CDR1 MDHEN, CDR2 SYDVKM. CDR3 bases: TGTGCCAGCAGTTTATGGGAGAACACAGATACGCAGTATTTT. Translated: CASSLWENTDTQYF.

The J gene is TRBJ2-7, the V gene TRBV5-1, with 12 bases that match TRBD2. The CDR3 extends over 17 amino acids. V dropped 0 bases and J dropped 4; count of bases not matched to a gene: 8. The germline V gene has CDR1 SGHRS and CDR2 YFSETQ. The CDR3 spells CASSLAPFTSGGYEQYF. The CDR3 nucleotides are TGCGCCAGCAGCTTGGCCCCCTTCACTAGCGGGGGGTACGAGCAGTACTTC.

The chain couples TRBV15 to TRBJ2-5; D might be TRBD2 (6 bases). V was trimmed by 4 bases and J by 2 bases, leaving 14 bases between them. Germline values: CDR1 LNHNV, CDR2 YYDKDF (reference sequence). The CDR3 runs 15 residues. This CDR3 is CATSIWRGPQETQYF. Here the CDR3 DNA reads TGTGCCACCAGCATATGGCGGGGACCTCAAGAGACCCAGTACTTC. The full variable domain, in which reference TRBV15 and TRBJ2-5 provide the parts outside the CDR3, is DAMVIQNPRYQVTQFGKPVTLSCSQTLNHNVMYWYQQKSSQAPKLLFHYYDKDFNNEADTPDNFQSRRPNTSFCFLDIRSPGLGDTAMYLCATSIWRGPQETQYFGPGTRLLVL.

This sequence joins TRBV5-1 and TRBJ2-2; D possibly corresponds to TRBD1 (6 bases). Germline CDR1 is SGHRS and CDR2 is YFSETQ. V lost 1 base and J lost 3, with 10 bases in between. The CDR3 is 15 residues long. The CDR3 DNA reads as TGCGCCAGCAGCTTGTGGGACACCGACACCGGGGAGCTGTTTTTT. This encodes CASSLWDTDTGELFF.

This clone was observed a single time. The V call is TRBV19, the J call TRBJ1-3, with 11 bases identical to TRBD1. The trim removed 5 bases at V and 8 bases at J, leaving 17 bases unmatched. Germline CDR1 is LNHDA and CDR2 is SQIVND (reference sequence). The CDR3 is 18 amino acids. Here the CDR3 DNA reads TGTGCCAGTAGTCGACCACCGGACAGGGGGCTGACTTCGGACACCATATATTTT. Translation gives CASSRPPDRGLTSDTIYF.

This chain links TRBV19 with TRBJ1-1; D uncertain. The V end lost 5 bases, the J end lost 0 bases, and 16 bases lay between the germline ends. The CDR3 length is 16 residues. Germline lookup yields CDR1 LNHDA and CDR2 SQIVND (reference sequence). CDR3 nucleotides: TGTGCCAGTAGTCCCCTATTAGGGAGTCTGAACACTGAAGCTTTCTTT. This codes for CASSPLLGSLNTEAFF.